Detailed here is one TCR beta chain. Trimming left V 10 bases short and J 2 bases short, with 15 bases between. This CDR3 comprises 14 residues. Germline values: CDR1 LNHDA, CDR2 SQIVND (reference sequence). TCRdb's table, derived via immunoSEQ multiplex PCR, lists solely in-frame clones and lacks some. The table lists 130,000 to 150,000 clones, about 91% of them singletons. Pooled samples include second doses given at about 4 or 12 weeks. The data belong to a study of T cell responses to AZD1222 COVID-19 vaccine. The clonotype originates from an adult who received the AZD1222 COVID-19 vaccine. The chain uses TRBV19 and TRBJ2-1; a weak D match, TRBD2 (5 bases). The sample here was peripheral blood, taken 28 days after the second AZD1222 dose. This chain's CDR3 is CATRGPGTYNEQFF. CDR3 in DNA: TGTGCCACCCGAGGGCCAGGTACCTACAATGAGCAGTTCTTC.